This TCR beta chain was captured in a study of cytomegalovirus exposure and HLA in healthy donors. Whole-study results and caveats: HLA alleles were associated with 16,951 TCR beta sequences in a later analysis at 0.05 false discovery rate. The study recorded over 150 TCR beta chains that were cytomegalovirus-associated. The records held CMV serostatus as the only immune exposure information.

In this sample, this clone turned up a few times. Its antigen is undetermined. The PCR was carried out with 60 Vbeta primers and 13 Jbeta primers. Profiled with immunoSEQ multiplex PCR; TCRdb holds only in-frame clones, not every one. The top ten clones hold approximately 4% of a sample with approximately 35,000 clones, 84% of them seen once. This sequence originates from a woman aged 18-29 years in good health and CMV-seronegative. The sample taken for sequencing was PBMCs.

The CDR3 sequence: CASSLPPSFGEQYF. The CDR3 DNA reads as TGTGCCAGCAGCCTTCCCCCATCCTTCGGCGAGCAGTACTTC. The rearrangement links TRBV7-9 to TRBJ2-7, with D hard to call. V shed 5 bases and J shed 6 bases, with 17 bases lying between them. Germline V lookup: CDR1 SEHNR, CDR2 FQNEAQ (reference sequence). The CDR3 has 14 amino acids. The full variable domain, completed using reference TRBV7-9 and TRBJ2-7, is DTGVSQNPRHKITKRGQNVTFRCDPISEHNRLYWYRQTLGQGPEFLTYFQNEAQLEKSRLLSDRFSAERPKGSFSTLEIQRTEQGDSAMYLCASSLPPSFGEQYFGPGTRLTVT.